Presented here are 12 T cell receptor beta chains from one specimen sequenced in a study of T-cell reconstitution after alpha-beta-depleted transplantation in children. A TCRbeta library incorporating unique molecular identifiers was prepared. TCRdb independently ran MiXCR on the PCR reads; one entry per CDR3 protein. The table lists about 200,000 distinct CDR3 sequences, roughly 6.5% of them singletons. Sample: PBMCs, taken before TCRalphabeta/CD19-depleted stem cell transplant. The receptors originated from a girl under three years old with combined immunodeficiency, due to receive a stem cell transplant.

Many counts were recorded for this clonotype. V is TRBV7-8 and J is TRBJ2-1; possibly TRBD1 for D (6 bases). V was shortened by 2 bases and J by 7 bases, with 12 bases between the two germline ends. The CDR3 extends over 14 amino acids. Germline CDR1 reads SGHVS; CDR2 reads FQNEAQ. The CDR3 DNA follows: TGTGCCAGCAGCTTAATTGGGGGCGGGAATGAGCAGTTCTTC. Residues: CASSLIGGGNEQFF.

This clonotype came up many times. The chain is built from TRBV20-1 and TRBJ1-3; tentative D call: TRBD1 (5 bases). The V end was cut by 1 base, the J end by 1 base, with 8 bases between. Germline CDR1 reads DFQATT; CDR2 reads SNEGSKA (reference sequence). The CDR3 length is 14 residues. CDR3 residues: CSARGGGSGNTIYF. The DNA for the CDR3 is TGCAGTGCTAGAGGGGGCGGGTCTGGAAACACCATATATTTT.

This clonotype has ten or more counts. The chain recombines TRBV6-2 or TRBV6-3 with TRBJ1-2; D is undetermined. The CDR3 consists of 14 residues. Deletions cut 0 bases from V and 7 bases from J, with 12 bases between. Germline V gene data show CDR1 as MNHEY and CDR2 as SVGEGT. This CDR3 reads CASSYSRGMSGYTF. The CDR3 nucleotides are TGTGCCAGCAGTTACTCGAGAGGGATGAGTGGCTACACCTTC.

This clonotype was counted many times. The rearrangement joins TRBV21-1 to TRBJ2-7; no DNA check was done on the table's D call, TRBD1. TRBV21-1 corresponds to a pseudogene. The CDR3 loop spans 15 amino acids. CDR3 amino acids: CASSKARQGDYEQYF. The CDR3 nucleotides read TGTGCCAGCAGCAAAGCGCGGCAGGGGGACTACGAGCAGTACTTC.

V is TRBV4-2 and J is TRBJ2-5, with 14 positions matching TRBD2. The CDR3 has 17 amino acids. Germline V gives CDR1 LGHNA, CDR2 YNFKEQ. Trimming at V came to 0 bases and at J to 4 bases, leaving 4 bases not matched to a gene. The CDR3 loop is CASSQERLAGGRETQYF. The CDR3 DNA follows: TGTGCCAGCAGCCAAGAACGACTAGCGGGGGGGCGAGAGACCCAGTACTTC.

The chain carries TRBV4-2 and TRBJ2-5; a weak D match, TRBD1 (5 bases). With 4 bases removed from V and 5 bases from J, the gap between germline ends came to 14 bases. CDR1 is LGHNA and CDR2 is YNFKEQ in the germline V gene. The CDR3 sequence is 14 residues long. The DNA for the CDR3 is TGTGCCAGCAGCCTTCCAGGGTCAGGGGAGACCCAGTACTTC. This translates into CASSLPGSGETQYF.

The sample holds many counts of this clonotype. V usage is TRBV18 and J usage is TRBJ2-7; D may correspond to TRBD1 or TRBD2 (5 bases each). Trimming left V 6 bases short and J 5 bases short, with 11 bases between. There are 12 residues in the CDR3. The V gene's germline CDR1 is KGHSH and CDR2 LQKENI. CDR3 sequence (DNA): TGTGCCAGCTCCCGGGGCGGAGACGAGCAGTACTTC. Protein sequence: CASSRGGDEQYF. The entire variable domain, with the rest obtained from reference TRBV18 and TRBJ2-7, is as follows: NAGVMQNPRHLVRRRGQEARLRCSPMKGHSHVYWYRQLPEEGLKFMVYLQKENIIDESGMPKERFSAEFPKEGPSILRIQQVVRGDSAAYFCASSRGGDEQYFGPGTRLTVT.

This clonotype was seen many times. The chain carries TRBV7-2 and TRBJ1-5, with unresolved D. The CDR3 runs to 13 residues. Germline CDR1 and CDR2: SGHTA and FQGNSA. The germline V and J ends were trimmed by 2 bases and 1 base, with 3 bases remaining between them. The CDR3 DNA follows: TGTGCCAGCAGCTTAAGGAGCAATCAGCCCCAGCATTTT. Amino acids: CASSLRSNQPQHF. Complete variable domain (other parts from reference TRBV7-2 and TRBJ1-5): GAGVSQSPSNKVTEKGKDVELRCDPISGHTALYWYRQSLGQGLEFLIYFQGNSAPDKSGLPSDRFSAERTGGSVSTLTIQRTQQEDSAVYLCASSLRSNQPQHFGDGTRLSIL.

In its sample, this clonotype was seen many times. The rearrangement joins TRBV11-2 to TRBJ2-7; TRBD2 is a possible D gene (5 bases). Germline V CDR1 and CDR2: SGHAT, FQNNGV. The CDR3 has 13 amino acids. The V and J ends lost 3 bases and 7 bases respectively, with 13 bases between them. The CDR3 protein is CASSFASWEEQYF. DNA for the CDR3: TGTGCCAGCAGCTTTGCCAGCTGGGAGGAGCAGTACTTC.

The table lists this clonotype with many counts. V gene TRBV20-1 combines with J gene TRBJ1-6, with TRBD1 as a possible D gene (6 bases). Germline V gene data show CDR1 as DFQATT and CDR2 as SNEGSKA (reference sequence). CDR3 size: 13 residues. The V and J ends lost 0 bases and 15 bases respectively, with 15 bases between them. For the CDR3, the DNA is TGCAGTGCTAGAGATTTTGACAGGAGTATCCTCCACTTT. This sequence encodes CSARDFDRSILHF.

This clonotype was found many times. The chain joins TRBV9 to TRBJ2-5; D might be TRBD1 (6 bases). This CDR3 comprises 14 residues. Deletions cut 1 base from V and 5 bases from J, with 12 bases between. Germline V lookup: CDR1 SGDLS, CDR2 YYNGEE. The CDR3 protein is CASSVLGGTETQYF. The CDR3 DNA reads TGTGCCAGCAGCGTACTAGGGGGAACGGAGACCCAGTACTTC.

The sample holds many counts of this clonotype. This chain uses TRBV12-3 or TRBV12-4 with TRBJ1-5; TRBD1 might be the D (6 bases). V was cut by 7 bases and J by 2 bases, with 18 bases left in between. The CDR3 consists of 16 residues. Here the CDR3 reads CASTNRVPWGNQPQHF. The CDR3 DNA sequence: TGTGCCAGCACTAACAGGGTTCCGTGGGGCAATCAGCCCCAGCATTTT.